This TCR beta chain was observed in a study of blood T cell repertoires in COVID-19 (dated by TCRdb to the early 2020s). Background for the entire study: Samples covering the acute and convalescent phases of COVID-19 were provided by collaborators in the United States, Italy and Spain. The prospective study material was composed of cDNA or gDNA derived from T cells, B-cell-depleted T cells, or PBMCs. The dataset comprised deeply sampled blood TCRbeta repertoires from subjects exposed to, actively infected with, or recovered from COVID-19. The repertoires were made available in a free public database intended to serve as a resource for research on the immune response to SARS-CoV-2. The samples were drawn from the first 160 participants of the ongoing ImmuneRACE study and from over 950 subjects provided by 6 global collaborators. Nearly every sample came with metadata listing a de-identified subject ID, COVID-19 status, age in years and sex. Where HLA class I and class II types were available, the types were taken from metadata supplied by the sample provider, not from assay-based typing.

General conclusions and limits of the study: The quantity of clinical and demographic metadata differed by source and by participant and was supplied without curation.

With regard to this clone: Its antigen is not yet known. Base qualities are not recorded, but no much larger clone differs from it by a single base.

Each collaborating institution followed its own protocols to collect whole blood in K2EDTA tubes. Collaborator samples were shipped for TCRbeta analysis as frozen whole blood, isolated PBMCs, or DNA extracted from either sample type. CDR1 LGHDT and CDR2 YNNKEL are derived from the germline V gene (reference sequence). V loses 8 bases of germline sequence and J loses 5 bases, and the interval between the two ends is 16 bases. Spanning cysteine to phenylalanine, the CDR3 consists of 13 amino acids. Here the CDR3 DNA is all that survives: 39 bases in frame from base 1. TCRbeta CDR3 regions were amplified from genomic DNA by means of the immunoSEQ Assay, a bias-controlled multiplex PCR. Per the original workflow: The number of nucleated cells in each sample was estimated from the amplification of reference gene primers within the assay. To quantify the absolute abundance of each unique TCRbeta CDR3 rearrangement, sequence reads were collapsed and filtered. For each sample, productive Simpson clonality was calculated as the square root of Simpson's diversity index across productive rearrangements. TCRdb retrieved this table from immuneACCESS and kept in-frame rearrangements only. Not all clones are present; in checked studies, unresolved V genes account for under half, and no reason is known for the remainder. Clonal size and the V and J genes are those of that table, whereas D and trimming came from the DNA. The sample contains 65,000 to 90,000 clones, around 81% of them found a single time. Around 27% of the sample is in the top ten clones.

Rearrangement joined TRBV3-1 (or the pseudogene TRBV3-2) to TRBJ2-7; the D segment could be TRBD2, given 5 matching bases. The origin of this receptor is a human donor in a cohort sampled during active COVID-19. The sample taken for sequencing was peripheral blood. The DNA sequence follows: TGTGCCAGCCGCCGAAGGAGGTACCACGAGCAGTACTTC. It specifies CASRRRRYHEQYF.